These T cell receptor beta chains were read from a single sample in a study of CD8 T cells in ankylosing spondylitis. TCRdb analysed the 5' RACE reads with MiXCR anew, one entry per CDR3 protein. The sample carries tens of thousands of distinct CDR3 sequences, 5.3% recorded once. Sequencing was carried out using blood, either unsorted or a sorted T cell fraction (not recorded which). The receptors stem from a male donor with ankylosing spondylitis or in good health (not recorded which). CDR3s include the opening cysteine and the closing phenylalanine or tryptophan. A D gene is named only where the DNA matches it firmly. Clone size reads once, few, many, or a class if the clone is expanded.

>TRBV4-2|TRBJ2-1|many|.
CASSPSPGGEQFF
TGTGCCAGCAGCCCATCCCCTGGGGGTGAGCAGTTCTTC
>TRBV20-1|TRBJ1-5|few|.
CCARDPYGGGSGQPQHF
TGCTGTGCTAGGGACCCCTATGGGGGCGGTTCGGGTCAGCCCCAGCATTTT
>TRBV18|TRBJ2-3|many|TRBD1
CASSPPETGPDTQYF
TGTGCCAGCTCACCACCGGAGACAGGGCCAGATACGCAGTATTTT
>TRBV5-1|TRBJ2-5|many|.
CASSLYQLETQYF
TGCGCCAGCAGCTTGTACCAGTTGGAGACCCAGTACTTC
>TRBV20-1|TRBJ1-5|many|TRBD1
CSASWTGPDQPQHF
TGCAGTGCTAGCTGGACAGGGCCCGATCAGCCCCAGCATTTT
>TRBV6-1|TRBJ2-5|many|TRBD1
CASRKGQVVETQYF
TGTGCCAGCAGAAAGGGACAGGTAGTGGAGACCCAGTACTTC
>TRBV15|TRBJ2-5|many|.
CATSRWGETQYF
TGTGCCACCAGCAGGTGGGGGGAGACCCAGTACTTC
>TRBV5-1|TRBJ1-3|many|.
CASSLWADSGNTIYF
TGCGCCAGCAGCTTGTGGGCGGACTCTGGAAACACCATATATTTT
>TRBV7-7|TRBJ2-1|many|.
CASSLGGGFDEQFF
TGTGCCAGCAGCTTAGGGGGAGGTTTCGATGAGCAGTTCTTC
>TRBV3-1|TRBJ2-1|many|.
CASSQGFQGSYNEQFF
TGTGCCAGCAGCCAAGGGTTCCAGGGGTCCTACAATGAGCAGTTCTTC
>TRBV29-1|TRBJ2-1|many|.
CSVETSDSYNEQFF
TGCAGCGTTGAAACCTCAGACAGCTACAATGAGCAGTTCTTC
>TRBV12-3/TRBV12-4|TRBJ1-5|many|.
CASSPHKALEPQHF
TGTGCCAGCAGTCCCCACAAAGCCCTGGAGCCCCAGCATTTT
>TRBV7-3|TRBJ1-1|many|TRBD1
CASSQQGRNTEAFF
TGTGCCAGCAGCCAACAGGGGCGGAACACTGAAGCTTTCTTT
>TRBV4-1|TRBJ2-7|many|.
CASSQADTSYEQYF
TGCGCCAGCAGCCAAGCGGACACCTCCTACGAGCAGTACTTC
>TRBV5-4|TRBJ1-2|few|TRBD1
CASSHSGTGFGYTF
TGTGCCAGCAGCCACTCCGGGACAGGCTTTGGCTACACCTTC
>TRBV2|TRBJ2-1|many|TRBD2
CASSVRSGGPYNEQFF
TGTGCCAGCAGTGTACGTTCGGGGGGGCCATACAATGAGCAGTTCTTC
>TRBV12-3/TRBV12-4|TRBJ2-5|many|TRBD2
CASSLVTSGGAAQETQYF
TGTGCCAGCAGTTTAGTAACTAGCGGGGGGGCCGCCCAAGAGACCCAGTACTTC
>TRBV5-1|TRBJ2-5|many|TRBD1
CASSSSFRTGAYQETQYF
TGCGCCAGCAGCTCCTCCTTCAGGACAGGGGCCTACCAAGAGACCCAGTACTTC
>TRBV28|TRBJ2-7|many|.
CASSPTGQRALYEQYF
TGTGCCAGCAGTCCGACAGGTCAACGGGCGCTATACGAGCAGTACTTC
>TRBV5-1|TRBJ2-7|many|TRBD1
CASSRDRVAGEQYF
TGCGCCAGCAGCCGGGACAGGGTGGCGGGAGAGCAGTACTTC
>TRBV5-1|TRBJ1-1|many|.
CASSLAREGDTEAFF
TGCGCCAGCAGCTTGGCCAGGGAGGGGGACACTGAAGCTTTCTTT
>TRBV7-8|TRBJ1-1|many|.
CASSFQAGTYSNTEAFF
TGTGCCAGCAGCTTCCAAGCCGGAACATACTCGAACACTGAAGCTTTCTTT